This TCR beta chain was sequenced for a study of spatial heterogeneity in lung cancer. The wider study: Beta-chain sequences were consistently detected more often than alpha-chain sequences.

Described time point: blood at routine non-recurrence follow-up after resection. TCRdb ran MiXCR on the 5' RACE reads and lists one entry per CDR3 protein. The sample has 110,000 or so distinct CDR3 sequences; roughly 10% are singletons. The receptor was isolated from a female donor with early-stage non-small cell lung cancer. The source material was PBMCs, sampled at follow-up.

The DNA of the CDR3 is TGTGCCAGCAGTGAATCTACAGGGGTGCGGGCATCTTTCTTT. This codes for CASSESTGVRASFF. The V and J genes are TRBV25-1 and TRBJ1-1; TRBD1 agrees at 7 bases. The CDR3 sequence is 14 residues long. Germline lookup yields CDR1 MGHDK and CDR2 SYGVNS. V was clipped by 1 base and J by 12 bases; unmatched bases: 11.